Listed here is a single T cell receptor beta chain. The antigen remains undetermined. Every subset's genomic DNA went evenly onto several immunoSEQ plates. Profiled with immunoSEQ multiplex PCR; TCRdb holds only in-frame clones, not every one. The sample shows fewer than 200,000 clones, 85% to 95% of them seen only once. The sample is drawn from a study of shared clonotypes between healthy human individuals. Study-level findings and limits: Naive subsets usually exceeded memory subsets in estimated richness.

Sequenced input: naive CD4+ T cells sorted from blood. Subset given: CD45RA+ positively selected. The sequence was collected from a woman aged 25 to 39 in good health.

CDR3 amino acids: CASSSNDDGELFF. The CDR3 bases are TGTGCCAGCAGTTCGAATGACGACGGGGAGCTGTTTTTT. The chain links TRBV6-5 to TRBJ2-2; no firm D call. The V end was cut by 4 bases, the J end by 7 bases, with 10 bases between. The CDR3 has 13 residues. CDR1 and CDR2 from the germline V gene are MNHEY and SVGAGI.